This T cell receptor (beta chain) derives from a study of regulatory T cells in long-lasting Graves disease. Study-wide context: Newly diagnosed Graves' patients had taken antithyroid drugs under 3 months.

Time point described: newly diagnosed GD, antithyroid drugs for less than 3 months. PBMC RNA was the source of the TCR library. According to the study, TCR beta libraries were built with iRepertoire HTBI primers and CDR3-region Arm-PCR. TCRdb reprocessed the multiplex PCR reads with MiXCR, giving one entry per CDR3 protein. The sample has some 330,000 distinct CDR3 sequences, about 12% seen once. This clonotype has a handful of counts. This same sample was also part of a study on T cells in Graves' hyperthyroidism and ophthalmopathy. This second report adds: Researchers defined stable Graves' hyperthyroidism as no ophthalmopathy progression within 18 months. Hyperthyroidism, newly diagnosed and lasting under 2 months, affected patients aged 18 to 65.

The receptor's source is a young woman with Graves disease. The source was peripheral blood mononuclear cells (PBMCs), collected at new diagnosis, from a patient treated with antithyroid drugs.

For the CDR3, the DNA is TGCAGCGCCCCATATCTAGGGGGCACTGAAGCTTTCTTT. Translating gives CSAPYLGGTEAFF. This chain links TRBV29-1 with TRBJ1-1; D possibly corresponds to TRBD1 (6 bases). Trimming cost V 7 bases and J 4 bases, with 16 bases left between them. The CDR3 is 13 amino acids. Germline assignment: CDR1 SQVTM and CDR2 ANQGSEA.